This T cell receptor (beta chain) appears in the sequencing data of a study of T-cell memory formation after mild COVID-19. TCRdb passed the 5' RACE reads through MiXCR, listing each CDR3 protein once. Of 95,000 to 120,000 distinct CDR3 sequences listed, about 24% are singletons. The receptor was isolated from a man between 18 and 35 years old who had mild COVID-19 (a few samples of this study predate the infection). Cell type and time point are not known. The sequenced sample consisted of PBMCs or a T cell subset sorted from them (not recorded which).

This chain's CDR3 is CASSLGQTYTDTQYF. The CDR3 DNA reads as TGCGCCAGCAGCTTGGGGCAGACCTACACAGATACGCAGTATTTT. The rearrangement uses TRBV5-1 and TRBJ2-3; D not resolved. V lost 0 bases and J 2 bases, leaving 10 bases between the germline ends. The CDR3 loop spans 15 amino acids. CDR1 and CDR2 (germline): SGHRS, YFSETQ. Full variable domain (remainder filled in from reference TRBV5-1 and TRBJ2-3): KAGVTQTPRYLIKTRGQQVTLSCSPISGHRSVSWYQQTPGQGLQFLFEYFSETQRNKGNFPGRFSGRQFSNSRSEMNVSTLELGDSALYLCASSLGQTYTDTQYFGPGTRLTVL.